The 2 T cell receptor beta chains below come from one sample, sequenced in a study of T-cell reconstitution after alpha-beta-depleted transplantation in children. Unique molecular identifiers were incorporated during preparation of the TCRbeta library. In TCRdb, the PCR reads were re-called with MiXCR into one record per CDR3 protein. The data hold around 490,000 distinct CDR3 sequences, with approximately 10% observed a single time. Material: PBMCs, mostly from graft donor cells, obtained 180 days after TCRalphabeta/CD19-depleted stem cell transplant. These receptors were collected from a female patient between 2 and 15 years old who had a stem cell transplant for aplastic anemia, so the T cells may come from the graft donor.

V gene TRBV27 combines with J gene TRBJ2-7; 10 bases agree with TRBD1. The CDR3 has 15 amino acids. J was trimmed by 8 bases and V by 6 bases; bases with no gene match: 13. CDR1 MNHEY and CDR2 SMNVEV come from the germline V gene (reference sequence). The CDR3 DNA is TGTGCCAGCAGCCAATTCCGGGACAGGGGCTCCAAGCAGTACGTC. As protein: CASSQFRDRGSKQYV.

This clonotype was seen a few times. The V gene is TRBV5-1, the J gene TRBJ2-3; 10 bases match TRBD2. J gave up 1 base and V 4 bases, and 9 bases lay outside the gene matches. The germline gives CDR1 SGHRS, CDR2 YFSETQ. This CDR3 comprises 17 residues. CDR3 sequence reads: CASSPRTSGTGTDTQYF. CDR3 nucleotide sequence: TGCGCCAGCAGCCCAAGAACTAGCGGGACGGGCACAGATACGCAGTATTTT.